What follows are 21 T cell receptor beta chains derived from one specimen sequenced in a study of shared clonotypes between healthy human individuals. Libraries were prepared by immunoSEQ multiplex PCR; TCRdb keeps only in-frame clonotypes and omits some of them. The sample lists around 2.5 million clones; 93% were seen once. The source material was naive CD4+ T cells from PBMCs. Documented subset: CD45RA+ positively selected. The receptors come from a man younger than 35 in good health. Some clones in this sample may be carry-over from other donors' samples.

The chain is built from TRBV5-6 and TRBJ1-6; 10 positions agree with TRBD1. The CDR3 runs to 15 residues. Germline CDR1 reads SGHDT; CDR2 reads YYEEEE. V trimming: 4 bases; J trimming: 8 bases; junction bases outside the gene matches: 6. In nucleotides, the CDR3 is TGTGCCAGCAGCGCCGCCGGGACAGGGGATTCACCCCTCCACTTT. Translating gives CASSAAGTGDSPLHF.

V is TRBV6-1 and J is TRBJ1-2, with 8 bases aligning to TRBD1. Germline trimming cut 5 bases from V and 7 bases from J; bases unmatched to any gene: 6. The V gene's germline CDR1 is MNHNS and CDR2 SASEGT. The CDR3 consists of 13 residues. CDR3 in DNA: TGTGCCAGCAGTCGGACAGGGTTGGCTGGCTACACCTTC. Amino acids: CASSRTGLAGYTF.

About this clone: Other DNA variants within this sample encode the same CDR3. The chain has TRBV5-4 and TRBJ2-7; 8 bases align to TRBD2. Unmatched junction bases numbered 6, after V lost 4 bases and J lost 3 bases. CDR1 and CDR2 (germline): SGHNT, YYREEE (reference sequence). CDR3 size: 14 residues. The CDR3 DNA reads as TGTGCCAGCAGCCTCTCAAGCGGGAGCTACGAGCAGTACTTC. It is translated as CASSLSSGSYEQYF.

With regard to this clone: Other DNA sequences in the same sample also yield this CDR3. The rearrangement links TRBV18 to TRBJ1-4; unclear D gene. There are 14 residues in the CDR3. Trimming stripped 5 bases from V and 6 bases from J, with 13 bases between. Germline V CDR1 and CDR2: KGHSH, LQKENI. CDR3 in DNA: TGTGCCAGCTCAGGTGCTGGAGTGGATGAAAAACTGTTTTTT. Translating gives CASSGAGVDEKLFF.

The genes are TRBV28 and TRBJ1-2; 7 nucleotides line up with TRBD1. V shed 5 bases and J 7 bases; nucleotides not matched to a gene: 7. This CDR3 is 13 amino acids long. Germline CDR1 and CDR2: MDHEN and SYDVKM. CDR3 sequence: CASSLAGGSGYTF. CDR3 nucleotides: TGTGCCAGCAGTCTAGCAGGGGGGAGTGGCTACACCTTC.

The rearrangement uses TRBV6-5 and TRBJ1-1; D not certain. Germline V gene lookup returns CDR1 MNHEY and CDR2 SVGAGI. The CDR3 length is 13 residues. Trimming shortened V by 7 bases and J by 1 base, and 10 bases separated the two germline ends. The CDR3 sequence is CASTVSWNTEAFF. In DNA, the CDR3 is TGTGCCAGCACCGTCTCCTGGAACACTGAAGCTTTCTTT.

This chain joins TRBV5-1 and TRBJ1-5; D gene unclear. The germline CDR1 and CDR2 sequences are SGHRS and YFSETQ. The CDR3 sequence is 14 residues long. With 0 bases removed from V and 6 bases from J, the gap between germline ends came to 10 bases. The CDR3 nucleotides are TGCGCCAGCAGCTTGGACGCGGATGGTCAGCCCCAGCATTTT. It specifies CASSLDADGQPQHF.

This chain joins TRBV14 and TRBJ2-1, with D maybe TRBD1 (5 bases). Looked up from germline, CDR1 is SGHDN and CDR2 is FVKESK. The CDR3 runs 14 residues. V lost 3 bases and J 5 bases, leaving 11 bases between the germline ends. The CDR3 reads CASSHLGRDNEQFF. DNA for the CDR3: TGTGCCAGCAGCCATCTGGGGCGAGACAATGAGCAGTTCTTC.

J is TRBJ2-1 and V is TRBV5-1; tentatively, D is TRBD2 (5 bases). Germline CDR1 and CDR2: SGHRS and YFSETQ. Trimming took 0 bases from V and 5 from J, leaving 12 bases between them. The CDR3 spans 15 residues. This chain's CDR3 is CASSLEVALHNEQFF. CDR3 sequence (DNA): TGCGCCAGCAGCTTGGAGGTAGCGCTCCACAATGAGCAGTTCTTC.

CDR3 amino acids: CSVARSSGYTF. The CDR3 DNA follows: TGCAGCGTCGCCAGAAGCTCTGGCTACACCTTC. The genes are TRBV29-1 and TRBJ1-2; D gene unclear. Trimming cost V 6 bases and J 7 bases, with 12 bases left between them. The CDR3 spans 11 residues. CDR1 is SQVTM, CDR2 ANQGSEA, per germline.

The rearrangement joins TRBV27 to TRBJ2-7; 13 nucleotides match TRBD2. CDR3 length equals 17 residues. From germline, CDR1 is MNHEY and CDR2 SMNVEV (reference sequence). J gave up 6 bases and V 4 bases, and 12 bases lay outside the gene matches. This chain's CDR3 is CASSYMNPGLAGREQYF. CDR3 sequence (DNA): TGTGCCAGCAGTTATATGAATCCGGGACTAGCGGGGCGCGAGCAGTACTTC.

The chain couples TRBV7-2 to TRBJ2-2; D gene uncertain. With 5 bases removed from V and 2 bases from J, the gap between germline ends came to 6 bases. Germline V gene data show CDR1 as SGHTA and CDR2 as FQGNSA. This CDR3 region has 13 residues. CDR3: CASSTSNTGELFF. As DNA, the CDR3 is TGTGCCAGCAGCACCTCCAACACCGGGGAGCTGTTTTTT. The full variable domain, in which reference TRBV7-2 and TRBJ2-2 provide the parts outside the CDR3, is GAGVSQSPSNKVTEKGKDVELRCDPISGHTALYWYRQSLGQGLEFLIYFQGNSAPDKSGLPSDRFSAERTGGSVSTLTIQRTQQEDSAVYLCASSTSNTGELFFGEGSRLTVL.

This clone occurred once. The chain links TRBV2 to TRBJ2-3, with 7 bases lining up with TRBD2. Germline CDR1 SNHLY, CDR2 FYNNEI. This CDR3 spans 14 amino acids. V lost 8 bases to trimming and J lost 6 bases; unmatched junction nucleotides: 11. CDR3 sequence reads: CASEKSGVGDTQYF. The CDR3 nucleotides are TGTGCCAGCGAGAAAAGCGGGGTGGGGGATACGCAGTATTTT.

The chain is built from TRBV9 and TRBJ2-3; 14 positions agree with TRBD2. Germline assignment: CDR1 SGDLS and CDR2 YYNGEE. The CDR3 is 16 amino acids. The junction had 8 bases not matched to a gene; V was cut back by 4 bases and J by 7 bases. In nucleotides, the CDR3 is TGTGCCAGCAGCCCGGGACTAGCGGGAGTTTTGAATACGCAGTATTTT. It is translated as CASSPGLAGVLNTQYF.

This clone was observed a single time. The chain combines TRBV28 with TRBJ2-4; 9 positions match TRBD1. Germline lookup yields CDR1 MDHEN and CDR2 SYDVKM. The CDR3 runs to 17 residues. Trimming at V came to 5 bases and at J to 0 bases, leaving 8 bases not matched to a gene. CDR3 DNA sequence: TGTGCCAGCAGTGGGACAGGGCGACGGGTAGCCAAAAACATTCAGTACTTC. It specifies CASSGTGRRVAKNIQYF.

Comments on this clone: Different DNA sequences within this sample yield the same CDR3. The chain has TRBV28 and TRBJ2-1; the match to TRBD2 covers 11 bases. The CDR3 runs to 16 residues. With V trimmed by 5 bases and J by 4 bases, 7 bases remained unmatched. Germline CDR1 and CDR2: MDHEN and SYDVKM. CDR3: CASSTLAGGPYNEQFF. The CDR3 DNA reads TGTGCCAGCAGTACTTTAGCGGGAGGGCCGTACAATGAGCAGTTCTTC. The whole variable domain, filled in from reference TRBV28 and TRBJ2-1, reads DVKVTQSSRYLVKRTGEKVFLECVQDMDHENMFWYRQDPGLGLRLIYFSYDVKMKEKGDIPEGYSVSREKKERFSLILESASTNQTSMYLCASSTLAGGPYNEQFFGPGTRLTVL.

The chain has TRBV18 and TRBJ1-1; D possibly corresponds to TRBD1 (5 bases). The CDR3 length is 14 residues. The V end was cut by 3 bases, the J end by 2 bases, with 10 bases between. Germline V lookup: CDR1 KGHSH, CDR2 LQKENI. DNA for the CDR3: TGTGCCAGCTCACCGACAGATGTTAACACTGAAGCTTTCTTT. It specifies CASSPTDVNTEAFF.

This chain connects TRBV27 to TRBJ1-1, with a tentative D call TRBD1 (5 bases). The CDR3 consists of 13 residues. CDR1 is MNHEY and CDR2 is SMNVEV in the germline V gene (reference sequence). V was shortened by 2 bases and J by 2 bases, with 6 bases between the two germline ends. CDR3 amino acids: CASSLRDNTEAFF. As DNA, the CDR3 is TGTGCCAGCAGTTTACGGGACAACACTGAAGCTTTCTTT.

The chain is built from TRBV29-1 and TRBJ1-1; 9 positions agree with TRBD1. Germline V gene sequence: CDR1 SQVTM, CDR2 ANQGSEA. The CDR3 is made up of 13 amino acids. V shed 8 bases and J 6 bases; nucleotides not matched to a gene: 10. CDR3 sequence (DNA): TGCAGCACCTGGGACAGGGAGGCGCCTGAAGCTTTCTTT. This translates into CSTWDREAPEAFF.

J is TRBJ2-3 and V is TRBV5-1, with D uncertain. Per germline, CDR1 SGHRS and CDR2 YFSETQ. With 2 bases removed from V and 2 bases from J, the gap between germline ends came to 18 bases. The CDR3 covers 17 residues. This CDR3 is CASSLLEPDQDTDTQYF. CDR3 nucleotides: TGCGCCAGCAGCTTATTGGAGCCGGACCAGGACACAGATACGCAGTATTTT.

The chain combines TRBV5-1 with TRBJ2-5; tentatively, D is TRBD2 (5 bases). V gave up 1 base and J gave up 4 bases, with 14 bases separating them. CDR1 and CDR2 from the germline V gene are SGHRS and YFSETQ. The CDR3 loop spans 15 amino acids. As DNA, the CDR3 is TGCGCCAGCAGCTTGCCAGTGGGAGTTGGAGAGACCCAGTACTTC. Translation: CASSLPVGVGETQYF.